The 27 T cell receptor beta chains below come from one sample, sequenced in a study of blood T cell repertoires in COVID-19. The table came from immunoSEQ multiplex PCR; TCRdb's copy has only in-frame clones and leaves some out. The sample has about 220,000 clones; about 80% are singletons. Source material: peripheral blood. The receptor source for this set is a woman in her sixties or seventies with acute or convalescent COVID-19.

CDR3 coding DNA: TGTGCCAGTCGGGAAGGGAGACTTTATCAGCCCCAGCATTTT. It encodes CASREGRLYQPQHF. The V gene is TRBV19, the J gene TRBJ1-5; no definite D call. V was clipped by 8 bases and J by 5 bases, with 16 bases between them. The CDR3 runs to 14 residues. The germline V gene has CDR1 LNHDA and CDR2 SQIVND (reference sequence).

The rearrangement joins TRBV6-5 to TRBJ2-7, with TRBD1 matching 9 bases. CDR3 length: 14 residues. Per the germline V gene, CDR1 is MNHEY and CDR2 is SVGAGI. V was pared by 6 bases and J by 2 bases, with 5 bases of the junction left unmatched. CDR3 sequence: CASRKGQGPYEQYF. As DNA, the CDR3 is TGTGCCAGCAGGAAGGGACAGGGTCCCTACGAGCAGTACTTC.

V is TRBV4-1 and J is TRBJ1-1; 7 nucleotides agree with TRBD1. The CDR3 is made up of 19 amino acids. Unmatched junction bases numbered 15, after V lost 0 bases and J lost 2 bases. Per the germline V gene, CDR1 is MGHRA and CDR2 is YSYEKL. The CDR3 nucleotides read TGCGCCAGCAGCCAAGATAGTCACTTAGGGCTAGGGGGCAACACTGAAGCTTTCTTT. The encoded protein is CASSQDSHLGLGGNTEAFF.

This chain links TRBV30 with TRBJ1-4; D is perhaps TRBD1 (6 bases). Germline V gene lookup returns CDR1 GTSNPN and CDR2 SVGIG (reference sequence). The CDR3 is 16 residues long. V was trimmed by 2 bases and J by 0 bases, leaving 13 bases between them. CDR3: CAWSLGRGATNEKLFF. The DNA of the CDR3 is TGTGCCTGGAGTTTGGGCAGGGGAGCAACTAATGAAAAACTGTTTTTT.

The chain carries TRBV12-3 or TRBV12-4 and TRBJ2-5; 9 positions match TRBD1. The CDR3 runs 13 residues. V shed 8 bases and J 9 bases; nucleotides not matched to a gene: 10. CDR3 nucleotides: TGTGCCAGCCGTCACCGGGACAGGGAAGCCCAGTACTTC. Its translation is CASRHRDREAQYF.

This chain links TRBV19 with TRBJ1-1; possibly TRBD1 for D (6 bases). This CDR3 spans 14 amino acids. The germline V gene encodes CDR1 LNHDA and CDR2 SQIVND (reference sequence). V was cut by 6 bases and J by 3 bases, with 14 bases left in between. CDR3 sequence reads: CASSLRGPDTEAFF. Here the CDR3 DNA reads TGTGCCAGTAGCTTGCGGGGGCCCGACACTGAAGCTTTCTTT.

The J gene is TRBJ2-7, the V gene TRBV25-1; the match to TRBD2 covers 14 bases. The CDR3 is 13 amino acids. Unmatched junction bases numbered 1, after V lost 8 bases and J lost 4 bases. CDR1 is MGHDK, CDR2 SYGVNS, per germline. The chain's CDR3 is CASGLAGGYEQYF. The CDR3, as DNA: TGTGCCAGCGGACTAGCGGGGGGATACGAGCAGTACTTC.

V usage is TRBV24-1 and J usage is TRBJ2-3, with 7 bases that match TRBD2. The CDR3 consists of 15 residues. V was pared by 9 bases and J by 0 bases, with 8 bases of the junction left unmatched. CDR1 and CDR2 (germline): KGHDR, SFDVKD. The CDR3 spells CATGTKAGSTDTQYF. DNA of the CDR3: TGTGCCACCGGTACTAAAGCGGGGAGCACAGATACGCAGTATTTT.

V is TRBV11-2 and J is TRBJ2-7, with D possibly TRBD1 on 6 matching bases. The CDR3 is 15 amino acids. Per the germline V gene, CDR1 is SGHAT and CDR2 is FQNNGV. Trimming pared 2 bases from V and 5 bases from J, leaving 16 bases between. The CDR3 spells CASSLSPATGNEQYF. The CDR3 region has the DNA TGTGCCAGCAGCTTATCCCCCGCCACAGGGAACGAGCAGTACTTC.

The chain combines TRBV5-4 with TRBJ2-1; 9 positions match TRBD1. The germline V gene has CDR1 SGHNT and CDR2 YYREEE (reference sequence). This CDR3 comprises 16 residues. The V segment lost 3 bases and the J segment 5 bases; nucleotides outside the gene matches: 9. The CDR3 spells CASSSEAGTGNNEQFF. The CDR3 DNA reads TGTGCCAGCAGCTCCGAAGCCGGGACAGGGAACAATGAGCAGTTCTTC. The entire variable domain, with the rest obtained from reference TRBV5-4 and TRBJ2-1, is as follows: ETGVTQSPTHLIKTRGQQVTLRCSSQSGHNTVSWYQQALGQGPQFIFQYYREEENGRGNFPPRFSGLQFPNYSSELNVNALELDDSALYLCASSSEAGTGNNEQFFGPGTRLTVL.

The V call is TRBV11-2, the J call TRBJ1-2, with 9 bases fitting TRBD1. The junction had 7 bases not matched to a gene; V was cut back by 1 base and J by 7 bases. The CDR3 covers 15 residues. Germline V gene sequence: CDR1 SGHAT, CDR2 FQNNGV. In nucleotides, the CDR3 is TGTGCCAGCAGCTTAGGCCCCGACAGGGGGGGTGGCTACACCTTC. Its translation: CASSLGPDRGGGYTF.

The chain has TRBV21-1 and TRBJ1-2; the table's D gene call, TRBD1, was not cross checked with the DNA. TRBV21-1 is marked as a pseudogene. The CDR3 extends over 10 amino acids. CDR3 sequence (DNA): TGTGCCAGCAGCAAAGACAGGACGGCCTTC. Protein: CASSKDRTAF.

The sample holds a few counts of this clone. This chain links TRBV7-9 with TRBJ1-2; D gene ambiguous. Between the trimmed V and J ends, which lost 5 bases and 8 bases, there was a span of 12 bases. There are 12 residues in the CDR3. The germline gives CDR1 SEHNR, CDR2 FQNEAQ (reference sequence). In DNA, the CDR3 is TGTGCCAGCAGCGCCTTACAGAGCGGCTACACCTTC. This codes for CASSALQSGYTF. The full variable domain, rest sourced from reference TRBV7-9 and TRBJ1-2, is DTGVSQNPRHKITKRGQNVTFRCDPISEHNRLYWYRQTLGQGPEFLTYFQNEAQLEKSRLLSDRFSAERPKGSFSTLEIQRTEQGDSAMYLCASSALQSGYTFGSGTRLTVV.

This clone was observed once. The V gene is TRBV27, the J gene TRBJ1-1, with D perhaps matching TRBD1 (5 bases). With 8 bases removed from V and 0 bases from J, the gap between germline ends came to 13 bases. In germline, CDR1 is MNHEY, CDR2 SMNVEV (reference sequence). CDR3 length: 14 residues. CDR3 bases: TGTGCCAGCCCCCCCGGGGGAATGAACACTGAAGCTTTCTTT. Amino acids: CASPPGGMNTEAFF.

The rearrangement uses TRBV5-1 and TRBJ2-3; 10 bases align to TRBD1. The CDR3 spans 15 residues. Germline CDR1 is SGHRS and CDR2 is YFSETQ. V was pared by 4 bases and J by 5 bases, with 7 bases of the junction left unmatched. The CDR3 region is CASSPRTGGQDTQYF. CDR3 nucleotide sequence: TGCGCCAGCAGCCCAAGGACAGGGGGGCAAGATACGCAGTATTTT.

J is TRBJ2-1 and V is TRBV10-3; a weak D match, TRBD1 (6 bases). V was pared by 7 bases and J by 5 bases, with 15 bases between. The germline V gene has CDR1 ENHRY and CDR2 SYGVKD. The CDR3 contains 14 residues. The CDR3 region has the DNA TGTGCCATCATTAAGGGGGACGGCGACAATGAGCAGTTCTTC. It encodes CAIIKGDGDNEQFF.

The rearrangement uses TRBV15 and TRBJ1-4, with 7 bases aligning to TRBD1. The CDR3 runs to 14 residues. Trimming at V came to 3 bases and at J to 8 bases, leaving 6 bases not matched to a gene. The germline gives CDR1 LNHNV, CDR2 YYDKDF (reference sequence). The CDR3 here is CATSSAGGEEKLFF. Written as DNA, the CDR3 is TGTGCCACCAGCAGCGCAGGGGGAGAGGAAAAACTGTTTTTT.

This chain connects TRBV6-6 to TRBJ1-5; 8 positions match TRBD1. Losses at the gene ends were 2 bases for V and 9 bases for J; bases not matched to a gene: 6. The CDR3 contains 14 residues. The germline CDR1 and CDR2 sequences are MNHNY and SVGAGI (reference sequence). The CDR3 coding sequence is TGTGCCAGCAGTTACCCGGGACAGGCCCGGCCCCAGCATTTT. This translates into CASSYPGQARPQHF.

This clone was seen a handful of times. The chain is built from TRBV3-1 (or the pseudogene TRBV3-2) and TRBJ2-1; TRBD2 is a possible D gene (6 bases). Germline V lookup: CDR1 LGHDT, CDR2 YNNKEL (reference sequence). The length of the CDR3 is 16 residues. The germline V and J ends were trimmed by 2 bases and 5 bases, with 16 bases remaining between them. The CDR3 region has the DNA TGTGCCAGCAGCCAATCCGGGGGAAGTTCCCACAATGAGCAGTTCTTC. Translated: CASSQSGGSSHNEQFF.

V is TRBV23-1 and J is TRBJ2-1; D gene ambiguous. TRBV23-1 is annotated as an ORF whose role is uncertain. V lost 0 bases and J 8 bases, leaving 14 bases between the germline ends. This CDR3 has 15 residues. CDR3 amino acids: CASSQSRPILDEQFF. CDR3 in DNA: TGCGCCAGCAGTCAATCCCGCCCTATCTTGGATGAGCAGTTCTTC.

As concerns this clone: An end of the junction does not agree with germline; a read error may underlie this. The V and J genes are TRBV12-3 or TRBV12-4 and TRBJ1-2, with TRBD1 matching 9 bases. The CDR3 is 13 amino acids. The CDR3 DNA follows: TGTGCCAGCAGTCGTCGGGACAGGGCGATTTCCATCTTC. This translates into CASSRRDRAISIF.

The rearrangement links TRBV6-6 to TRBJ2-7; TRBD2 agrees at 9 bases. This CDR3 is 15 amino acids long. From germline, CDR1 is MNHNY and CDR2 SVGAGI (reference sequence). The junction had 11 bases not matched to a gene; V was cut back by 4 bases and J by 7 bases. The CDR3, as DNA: TGTGCCAGCAGTTTTGGAGCGGGGGGCTTCGAGGAGCAGTACTTC. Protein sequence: CASSFGAGGFEEQYF.

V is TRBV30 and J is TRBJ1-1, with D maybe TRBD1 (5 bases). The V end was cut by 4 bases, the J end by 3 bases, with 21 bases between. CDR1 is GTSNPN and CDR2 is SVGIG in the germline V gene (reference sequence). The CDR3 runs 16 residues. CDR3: CAWIRSFRAGYTEAFF. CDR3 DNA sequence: TGTGCCTGGATTAGAAGTTTTCGGGCAGGGTACACTGAAGCTTTCTTT.

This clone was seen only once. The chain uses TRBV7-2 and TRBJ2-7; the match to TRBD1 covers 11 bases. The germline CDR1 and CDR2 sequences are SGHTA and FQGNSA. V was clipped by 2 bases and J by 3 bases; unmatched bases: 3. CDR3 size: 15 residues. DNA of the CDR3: TGTGCCAGCAGCTTAACGGGACAGGGGGGCTACGAGCAGTACTTC. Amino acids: CASSLTGQGGYEQYF.

The DNA for the CDR3 is TGTGCCAGCAGTTTATCTTCCGGGACAGGGGGCGGCTATGGCTACACCTTC. Protein: CASSLSSGTGGGYGYTF. The chain is built from TRBV28 and TRBJ1-2, with 12 nucleotides matching TRBD1. The CDR3 runs 17 residues. The germline gives CDR1 MDHEN, CDR2 SYDVKM. Losses at the gene ends were 1 base for V and 4 bases for J; bases not matched to a gene: 7.

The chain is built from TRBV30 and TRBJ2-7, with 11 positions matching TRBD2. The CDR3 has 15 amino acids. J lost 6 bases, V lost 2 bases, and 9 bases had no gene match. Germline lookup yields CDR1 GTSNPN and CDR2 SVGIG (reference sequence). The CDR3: CAWSLAGGLTSEQYF. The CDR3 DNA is TGTGCCTGGAGTCTAGCGGGGGGTCTTACATCCGAGCAGTACTTC.

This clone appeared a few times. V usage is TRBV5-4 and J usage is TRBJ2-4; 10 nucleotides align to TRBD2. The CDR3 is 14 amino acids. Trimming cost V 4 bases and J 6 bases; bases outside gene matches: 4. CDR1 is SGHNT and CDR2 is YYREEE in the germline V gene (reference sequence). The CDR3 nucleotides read TGTGCCAGCAGCAGCCTAGCGGGGGTAAACATTCAGTACTTC. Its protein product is CASSSLAGVNIQYF.